The T cell receptor (beta chain) described here comes from a study of identical twins. Study-wide points: In beta out-of-frame sequences, the excess sharing between twins was weaker.

TCRdb re-analysed the 5' RACE reads in MiXCR, keeping a single row per CDR3 protein. Of roughly 720,000 distinct CDR3 sequences in the sample, about 18% are singletons; the top ten hold 13%. The ends lost 2 bases at V and 1 base at J; junction bases unmatched: 7. The CDR3 length is 16 residues. Per germline, CDR1 ENHRY and CDR2 SYGVKD. This clonotype was seen ten or more times. Its antigen is not known. These data are also associated with another study on T cells expressing NK-cell markers.

This TCR came from a woman aged 18-35 years in good health. Material for sequencing was PBMCs. The chain is built from TRBV10-3 and TRBJ1-1; 7 bases are shared with TRBD1. CDR3 in DNA: TGTGCCATCAGTGAGCCGCAGACAGGGACGAACACTGAAGCTTTCTTT. Residues: CAISEPQTGTNTEAFF.